Shown below are 5 T cell receptor beta chains from a single sample sequenced in a study of cytomegalovirus exposure and HLA in healthy donors. 60 Vbeta and 13 Jbeta primers were used in PCR. Generated by immunoSEQ multiplex PCR, the TCRdb table keeps only in-frame clones and is missing some. In total, the table holds about 130,000 clones. Sequencing was carried out using PBMCs. These receptors originate from a man younger than 35 in good health and CMV-seronegative.

The genes are TRBV30 and TRBJ2-5; the D is unclear. V lost 1 base, J lost 4 bases, and 4 bases lay in between. The germline V gene encodes CDR1 GTSNPN and CDR2 SVGIG (reference sequence). The CDR3 runs 11 residues. CDR3 nucleotides: TGTGCCTGGAGTGCCGGAGAGACCCAGTACTTC. Translation: CAWSAGETQYF.

The chain employs TRBV7-3 and TRBJ2-7; 9 bases match TRBD1. V lost 5 bases to trimming and J lost 6 bases; unmatched junction nucleotides: 14. The CDR3 is 16 amino acids. Germline lookup yields CDR1 SGHTA and CDR2 FQGTGA. This CDR3 reads CASSPRGGDRVPEQYF. For the CDR3, the DNA is TGTGCCAGCAGCCCCCGAGGAGGGGACAGGGTTCCCGAGCAGTACTTC.

The J gene is TRBJ2-3, the V gene TRBV30, with 7 bases fitting TRBD1. Looked up from germline, CDR1 is GTSNPN and CDR2 is SVGIG (reference sequence). The CDR3 sequence is 19 residues long. Germline trimming cut 5 bases from V and 2 bases from J; bases unmatched to any gene: 22. The chain's CDR3 is CAWEGAGDIQGITTDTQYF. The CDR3 DNA follows: TGTGCCTGGGAGGGGGCAGGGGACATACAGGGGATCACCACAGATACGCAGTATTTT.

The chain recombines TRBV7-2 with TRBJ2-7; perhaps TRBD1 as D (5 bases). Germline V gene lookup returns CDR1 SGHTA and CDR2 FQGNSA. The CDR3 runs to 16 residues. The V end lost 2 bases, the J end lost 2 bases, and 16 bases lay between the germline ends. The CDR3 sequence is CASSLMSIRGPYEQYF. The CDR3 DNA reads as TGTGCCAGCAGCTTAATGTCGATAAGGGGCCCCTACGAGCAGTACTTC.

The J gene is TRBJ2-2, the V gene TRBV27, with TRBD1 matching 11 bases. Trimming removed 4 bases from V and 2 bases from J; junction bases left unmatched: 12. The CDR3 loop spans 19 amino acids. Germline V CDR1 and CDR2: MNHEY, SMNVEV (reference sequence). CDR3 in DNA: TGTGCCAGCAGTTACCCCGGGACAGGGGGTTCTAGAAACACCGGGGAGCTGTTTTTT. It translates to CASSYPGTGGSRNTGELFF.